The next 11 T cell receptor beta chains were all read from a single sample in a study of blood T cell repertoires in COVID-19. Sequencing used immunoSEQ multiplex PCR; TCRdb keeps in-frame clones, though not all of them. The table records about 330,000 clones, around 83% of them present only once. What was sequenced was peripheral blood. The receptors were sampled from a woman aged 45-65 years with acute or convalescent COVID-19.

The J gene is TRBJ2-5, the V gene TRBV6-2 or TRBV6-3; 8 bases are a match to TRBD1. V shed 5 bases and J 2 bases; nucleotides not matched to a gene: 1. Germline CDR1 reads MNHEY; CDR2 reads SVGEGT. The CDR3 consists of 13 residues. The CDR3 protein is CASSRQGQETQYF. CDR3 bases: TGTGCCAGCAGTCGACAGGGGCAAGAGACCCAGTACTTC.

This rearrangement joins TRBV19 to TRBJ2-7; tentative D call: TRBD2 (5 bases). The CDR3 is 13 amino acids. Germline CDR1 is LNHDA and CDR2 is SQIVND (reference sequence). Trimming shortened V by 6 bases and J by 5 bases, and 14 bases separated the two germline ends. CDR3 protein: CASRRAGANEQYF. In nucleotides, the CDR3 is TGTGCCAGTAGAAGGGCGGGCGCGAACGAGCAGTACTTC.

The chain is built from TRBV27 and TRBJ1-4, with D unresolved. V was cut by 4 bases and J by 0 bases, with 18 bases left in between. Germline values: CDR1 MNHEY, CDR2 SMNVEV (reference sequence). The CDR3 covers 18 residues. CDR3 sequence reads: CASSSSLNLRTTNEKLFF. The CDR3 nucleotides read TGTGCCAGCAGTTCCTCCCTCAATCTCAGAACAACTAATGAAAAACTGTTTTTT.

This chain joins TRBV5-1 and TRBJ1-4, with 8 bases aligning to TRBD1. CDR1 and CDR2 from the germline V gene are SGHRS and YFSETQ. The V segment lost 2 bases and the J segment 7 bases; nucleotides outside the gene matches: 7. There are 15 residues in the CDR3. The CDR3 DNA follows: TGCGCCAGCAGCTTCGCTCGACAGGGGTTTGAAAAACTGTTTTTT. Its translation: CASSFARQGFEKLFF.

The genes are TRBV6-6 and TRBJ1-4, with D unresolved. The V gene's germline CDR1 is MNHNY and CDR2 SVGAGI (reference sequence). The CDR3 extends over 15 amino acids. The V end was cut by 2 bases, the J end by 0 bases, with 7 bases between. CDR3 region: CASSYGTPTNEKLFF. CDR3 in DNA: TGTGCCAGCAGTTACGGCACCCCAACTAATGAAAAACTGTTTTTT.

This sequence joins TRBV6-2 or TRBV6-3 and TRBJ2-1; a weak D match, TRBD2 (5 bases). In germline, CDR1 is MNHEY, CDR2 SVGEGT. The CDR3 loop spans 13 amino acids. The V and J ends lost 6 bases and 8 bases respectively, with 14 bases between them. The CDR3 sequence is CASRPAGQDEQFF. CDR3 in DNA: TGTGCCAGCAGGCCTGCGGGCCAGGATGAGCAGTTCTTC.

The chain links TRBV6-2 or TRBV6-3 to TRBJ1-4, with D uncertain. Per germline, CDR1 MNHEY and CDR2 SVGEGT. Trimming took off 4 bases at V and 7 bases at J, with 13 bases between the two ends. The CDR3 totals 14 residues. In nucleotides, the CDR3 is TGTGCCAGCAGTTTACAACGGGGAGGTGAAAAACTGTTTTTT. Translated: CASSLQRGGEKLFF.

The chain uses TRBV12-3 or TRBV12-4 and TRBJ2-2, with 10 bases matching TRBD2. The length of the CDR3 is 12 residues. Trimming removed 1 base from V and 16 bases from J; junction bases left unmatched: 3. The DNA of the CDR3 is TGTGCCAGCAGTTTAGAGCTAGCGGGGGCGTTTTTT. Translated, it gives CASSLELAGAFF.

There are a few counts of this clone. This chain connects TRBV10-3 to TRBJ1-4; 7 nucleotides agree with TRBD1. The germline gives CDR1 ENHRY, CDR2 SYGVKD. V dropped 4 bases and J dropped 4; count of bases not matched to a gene: 6. The CDR3 is made up of 15 amino acids. CDR3 coding DNA: TGTGCCATCAGTGCGGGGACAGCTGATAATGAAAAACTGTTTTTT. Translating it yields CAISAGTADNEKLFF.

This rearrangement joins TRBV19 to TRBJ1-5, with D unclear. The CDR3 is made up of 15 amino acids. The germline CDR1 and CDR2 sequences are LNHDA and SQIVND (reference sequence). The V and J ends lost 8 bases and 5 bases respectively, with 19 bases between them. The CDR3 nucleotides read TGTGCCAGTTCCACAGACACAGTATCCGATCAGCCCCAGCATTTT. Amino acid sequence: CASSTDTVSDQPQHF.

The chain links TRBV5-4 to TRBJ2-3, with 8 bases lining up with TRBD2. Germline lookup yields CDR1 SGHNT and CDR2 YYREEE (reference sequence). The CDR3 totals 14 residues. The trim removed 5 bases at V and 3 bases at J, leaving 5 bases unmatched. The CDR3 loop reads CASRPGGATDTQYF. CDR3 nucleotide sequence: TGTGCCAGCAGACCCGGGGGGGCGACAGATACGCAGTATTTT. Full variable domain (outside the CDR3, taken from reference TRBV5-4 and TRBJ2-3): ETGVTQSPTHLIKTRGQQVTLRCSSQSGHNTVSWYQQALGQGPQFIFQYYREEENGRGNFPPRFSGLQFPNYSSELNVNALELDDSALYLCASRPGGATDTQYFGPGTRLTVL.